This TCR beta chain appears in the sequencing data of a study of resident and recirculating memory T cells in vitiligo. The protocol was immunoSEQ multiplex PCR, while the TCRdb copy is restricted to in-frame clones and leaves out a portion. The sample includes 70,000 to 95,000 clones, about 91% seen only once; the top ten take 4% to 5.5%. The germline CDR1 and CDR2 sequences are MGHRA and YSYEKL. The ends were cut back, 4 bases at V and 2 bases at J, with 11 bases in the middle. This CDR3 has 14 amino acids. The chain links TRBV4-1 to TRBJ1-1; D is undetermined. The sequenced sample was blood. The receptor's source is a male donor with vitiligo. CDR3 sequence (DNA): TGCGCCAGCAGCCTTTCTTTACACAACACTGAAGCTTTCTTT. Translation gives CASSLSLHNTEAFF.